One and the same sample provided the 17 T cell receptor beta chains below, sequenced in a study of identical twins. One entry per CDR3 protein results from TCRdb running MiXCR on the 5' RACE reads. Among 500,000 to 550,000 distinct CDR3 sequences, roughly a fifth were seen once, and the ten largest hold under 0.95%. These data were likewise used in another study, on T cells expressing NK-cell markers.

The specimen was CD4+ T cells sorted from blood. These receptors were obtained from a woman younger than 35 in good health.

This chain links TRBV7-9 with TRBJ2-7; D is ambiguous. Between the trimmed V and J ends, which lost 5 bases and 7 bases, there was a span of 9 bases. The CDR3 runs to 11 residues. CDR1 is SEHNR and CDR2 is FQNEAQ in the germline V gene (reference sequence). CDR3 residues: CASSPGPEQYF. The DNA of the CDR3 is TGTGCCAGCAGCCCTGGACCAGAGCAGTACTTC.

This clonotype was seen many times. The V call is TRBV5-1, the J call TRBJ1-5; tentative D call: TRBD1 (5 bases). CDR1 and CDR2 from the germline V gene are SGHRS and YFSETQ. The CDR3 consists of 14 residues. The V and J ends lost 0 bases and 4 bases respectively, with 8 bases between them. The CDR3 DNA sequence: TGCGCCAGCAGCTTGGCAGGGAGTAATCAGCCCCAGCATTTT. Encoded protein: CASSLAGSNQPQHF. The full variable domain, in which reference TRBV5-1 and TRBJ1-5 provide the parts outside the CDR3, is KAGVTQTPRYLIKTRGQQVTLSCSPISGHRSVSWYQQTPGQGLQFLFEYFSETQRNKGNFPGRFSGRQFSNSRSEMNVSTLELGDSALYLCASSLAGSNQPQHFGDGTRLSIL.

The rearrangement uses TRBV3-1 and TRBJ2-1, with D hard to call. The CDR3 is made up of 15 amino acids. Germline assignment: CDR1 LGHDT and CDR2 YNNKEL (reference sequence). V was cut by 1 base and J by 0 bases, with 7 bases left in between. DNA for the CDR3: TGTGCCAGCAGCCAAGTGAGTACCTCCTACAATGAGCAGTTCTTC. Protein product: CASSQVSTSYNEQFF.

The chain is built from TRBV7-2 and TRBJ1-5; no definite D call. The germline CDR1 and CDR2 sequences are SGHTA and FQGNSA. CDR3 length: 17 amino acids. V lost 2 bases and J 0 bases, leaving 14 bases between the germline ends. The CDR3 protein is CASSLIGNSYSNQPQHF. CDR3 coding DNA: TGTGCCAGCAGCTTAATTGGGAACAGCTATAGCAATCAGCCCCAGCATTTT.

This clonotype was counted at least ten times. The rearrangement joins TRBV20-1 to TRBJ2-3; D tentatively reads TRBD1 or TRBD2 (5 bases each). The CDR3 covers 13 residues. V was trimmed by 1 base and J by 2 bases, leaving 7 bases between them. Germline V gene sequence: CDR1 DFQATT, CDR2 SNEGSKA (reference sequence). CDR3 coding DNA: TGCAGTGCTAGAGGGGACCCCACAGATACGCAGTATTTT. Translated, it gives CSARGDPTDTQYF.

The gene calls are TRBV6-5 and TRBJ2-7; the D gene is possibly TRBD1 (6 bases). CDR1 MNHEY and CDR2 SVGAGI come from the germline V gene. This CDR3 spans 14 amino acids. V lost 0 bases to trimming and J lost 2 bases, with 8 bases between them. The CDR3 nucleotides read TGTGCCAGCAGTTACTCGACAGGCCCCTACGAGCAGTACTTC. It encodes CASSYSTGPYEQYF.

In this sample, this clonotype turned up a few times. Germline and junction disagree at one end, which may indicate a read error. The chain carries TRBV4-3 and TRBJ2-2; 7 nucleotides match TRBD2. Germline V gene data show CDR1 as LGHNA and CDR2 as YSLEER. This CDR3 is built from 17 residues. CDR3 nucleotides: TGCGCCAGCAGCCAAGCCAGGGCGGGAGACGAACACCGGGGAGCTGTTTTT. This gives the protein CASSQARAGDEHRGAVF.

This rearrangement joins TRBV6-6 to TRBJ1-5, with D unresolved. CDR3 size: 12 residues. Between the trimmed V and J ends, which lost 2 bases and 4 bases, there was a span of 3 bases. CDR1 MNHNY and CDR2 SVGAGI come from the germline V gene (reference sequence). In DNA form, the CDR3 reads TGTGCCAGCAGTTACCAAAATCAGCCCCAGCATTTT. This sequence encodes CASSYQNQPQHF.

The chain links TRBV5-4 to TRBJ2-5; 12 nucleotides match TRBD2. Trimming took 4 bases from V and 2 from J; bases not matched to a gene: 6. The CDR3 contains 16 residues. Looked up from germline, CDR1 is SGHNT and CDR2 is YYREEE (reference sequence). CDR3 in DNA: TGTGCCAGCAGCATGACTAGCGGGGGACGTCAAGAGACCCAGTACTTC. This translates into CASSMTSGGRQETQYF.

The chain combines TRBV20-1 with TRBJ2-6, with D perhaps matching TRBD1 (6 bases). The CDR3 spans 14 residues. The V end was cut by 6 bases, the J end by 2 bases, with 11 bases between. From germline, CDR1 is DFQATT and CDR2 SNEGSKA (reference sequence). As DNA, the CDR3 is TGCAGTGCAACTACAGGGACTGGGGCCAACGTCCTGACTTTC. It specifies CSATTGTGANVLTF.

CDR3 region: CASSAPGTSGRKSTDTQYF. Written as DNA, the CDR3 is TGTGCCAGCAGTGCCCCCGGGACTAGCGGGAGGAAGAGCACAGATACGCAGTATTTT. The chain uses TRBV25-1 and TRBJ2-3; 15 nucleotides align to TRBD2. The trim removed 4 bases at V and 0 bases at J, leaving 8 bases unmatched. The length of the CDR3 is 19 residues. In germline, CDR1 is MGHDK, CDR2 SYGVNS.

This chain connects TRBV15 to TRBJ2-3; D is possibly TRBD2 (5 bases). The CDR3 contains 14 residues. V lost 9 bases, J lost 0 bases, and 13 bases lay in between. Looked up from germline, CDR1 is LNHNV and CDR2 is YYDKDF (reference sequence). The CDR3 DNA sequence: TGTGCCACTTCCGGACTTAACAGCACAGATACGCAGTATTTT. This codes for CATSGLNSTDTQYF.

The J gene is TRBJ2-7, the V gene TRBV30; 7 positions match TRBD2. Germline V gene sequence: CDR1 GTSNPN, CDR2 SVGIG (reference sequence). Unmatched junction bases numbered 5, after V lost 0 bases and J lost 3 bases. The CDR3 runs 14 residues. CDR3 region: CAWSVAGAGYEQYF. The DNA of the CDR3 is TGTGCCTGGAGTGTTGCGGGAGCGGGCTACGAGCAGTACTTC.

In its sample, this clonotype was seen a few times. The chain recombines TRBV7-6 with TRBJ2-7; possible D gene TRBD1, 5 bases. The germline V gene has CDR1 SGHVS and CDR2 FNYEAQ. CDR3 length equals 14 residues. Trimming shortened V by 5 bases and J by 2 bases, and 13 bases separated the two germline ends. The CDR3 DNA is TGTGCCAGCAGCCGTCAGGGAAGCCCCTACGAGCAGTACTTC. Translated: CASSRQGSPYEQYF.

The chain recombines TRBV20-1 with TRBJ2-1, with 7 positions matching TRBD2. The ends lost 5 bases at V and 8 bases at J; junction bases unmatched: 15. The CDR3 length is 15 residues. The germline CDR1 and CDR2 sequences are DFQATT and SNEGSKA (reference sequence). CDR3 sequence: CSAYSAPGGKYEQFF. The CDR3 coding sequence is TGCAGTGCTTACTCAGCACCGGGGGGAAAGTATGAGCAGTTCTTC.

In its sample, this clonotype was seen a few times. The V call is TRBV3-1, the J call TRBJ1-6, with D possibly TRBD1 on 5 matching bases. Trimming shortened V by 1 base and J by 10 bases, and 14 bases separated the two germline ends. The CDR3 extends over 15 amino acids. Germline V gene sequence: CDR1 LGHDT, CDR2 YNNKEL (reference sequence). CDR3 DNA: TGTGCCAGCAGCCAAGTCGTTGGGGGAGTCTCACCCCTCCACTTT. It specifies CASSQVVGGVSPLHF.

The chain couples TRBV7-9 to TRBJ2-7; 13 bases are shared with TRBD2. The CDR3 consists of 15 residues. Germline V gene sequence: CDR1 SEHNR, CDR2 FQNEAQ (reference sequence). V lost 5 bases and J lost 4; bases outside the gene matches: 5. The CDR3 here is CASSAGTSGIYEQYF. CDR3 DNA sequence: TGTGCCAGCAGCGCCGGGACTAGCGGGATTTACGAGCAGTACTTC.